Listed here are 22 T cell receptor beta chains from one sample, sequenced in a study of cytomegalovirus exposure and HLA in healthy donors. The PCR contained 60 Vbeta and 13 Jbeta primers. TCRdb's copy holds only in-frame clones and misses some; the assay was immunoSEQ multiplex PCR. This table holds tens of thousands of clones, approximately 63% found once. Sequenced input: PBMCs. The receptor set was obtained from a woman under 40 in good health and CMV-seronegative.

This clone was seen a few times. This sequence joins TRBV30 and TRBJ1-5; tentative D call: TRBD1 (5 bases). V lost 0 bases to trimming and J lost 2 bases, with 14 bases between them. Germline loops: CDR1 GTSNPN, CDR2 SVGIG (reference sequence). CDR3 length equals 16 residues. The CDR3 nucleotides are TGTGCCTGGAGTGTACGCGGGGCCGTAGGCAATCAGCCCCAGCATTTT. Translated: CAWSVRGAVGNQPQHF.

The chain combines TRBV5-1 with TRBJ2-3; D is perhaps TRBD2 (5 bases). Trimming cost V 4 bases and J 4 bases, with 10 bases left between them. Germline loops: CDR1 SGHRS, CDR2 YFSETQ. The CDR3 runs 13 residues. The chain's CDR3 is CASSISAPDTQYF. In nucleotides, the CDR3 is TGCGCCAGCAGCATTAGCGCCCCAGATACGCAGTATTTT.

The chain combines TRBV7-2 with TRBJ2-7, with TRBD2 matching 11 bases. The CDR3 consists of 14 residues. Germline-derived CDR1 and CDR2 are SGHTA and FQGNSA. V was clipped by 5 bases and J by 6 bases; unmatched bases: 6. DNA for the CDR3: TGTGCCAGCAGCGATAGCGGGAGGGCCGGCGAGCAGTACTTC. Protein sequence: CASSDSGRAGEQYF.

The CDR3: CASSTGGSYEQYF. The CDR3 DNA reads TGTGCCAGCAGTACAGGGGGAAGCTACGAGCAGTACTTC. The chain recombines TRBV2 with TRBJ2-7; the match to TRBD1 covers 8 bases. The CDR3 spans 13 residues. The V segment lost 5 bases and the J segment 3 bases; nucleotides outside the gene matches: 3. In germline, CDR1 is SNHLY, CDR2 FYNNEI.

V gene TRBV2 combines with J gene TRBJ2-1; D is unresolved. Looked up from germline, CDR1 is SNHLY and CDR2 is FYNNEI. The CDR3 is 11 amino acids. Between the trimmed V and J ends, which lost 5 bases and 5 bases, there was a span of 4 bases. The DNA of the CDR3 is TGTGCCAGCAGTTATGACAATGAGCAGTTCTTC. Its translation is CASSYDNEQFF.

This chain connects TRBV7-6 to TRBJ2-5, with TRBD1 as a possible D gene (5 bases). There are 14 residues in the CDR3. Germline-derived CDR1 and CDR2 are SGHVS and FNYEAQ. V lost 10 bases, J lost 3 bases, and 18 bases lay in between. CDR3 nucleotide sequence: TGTGCCATTCGCATAAAGGGGTCAAAAGAGACCCAGTACTTC. Amino acid sequence: CAIRIKGSKETQYF.

V is TRBV6-1 and J is TRBJ1-3; the match to TRBD1 covers 9 bases. The germline V gene encodes CDR1 MNHNS and CDR2 SASEGT. The CDR3 is 15 amino acids. J lost 4 bases, V lost 7 bases, and 8 bases had no gene match. CDR3: CASTGDRASGNTIYF. CDR3 DNA: TGTGCCAGCACTGGGGACAGGGCGAGCGGAAACACCATATATTTT.

The chain has TRBV6-5 and TRBJ1-6; tentative D call: TRBD1 (6 bases). Trimming cost V 6 bases and J 10 bases, with 16 bases left between them. Germline V gives CDR1 MNHEY, CDR2 SVGAGI. This CDR3 is 14 amino acids long. CDR3 in DNA: TGTGCCAGCAGACCATACCCCAGGGGATCACCCCTCCACTTT. Its protein product is CASRPYPRGSPLHF.

This sequence joins TRBV7-6 and TRBJ1-1; 7 bases map to TRBD1. The CDR3 runs to 14 residues. The J segment lost 1 base and the V segment lost 5 bases, leaving 4 bases of the junction unmatched. Germline V lookup: CDR1 SGHVS, CDR2 FNYEAQ. The chain's CDR3 is CASSGGTANTEAFF. The CDR3 DNA reads as TGTGCCAGCAGCGGAGGGACAGCGAACACTGAAGCTTTCTTT.

This clone was seen only a few times. The rearrangement joins TRBV11-2 to TRBJ2-7; D remains ambiguous. V was trimmed by 5 bases and J by 6 bases, leaving 11 bases between them. CDR3 length: 12 residues. The germline gives CDR1 SGHAT, CDR2 FQNNGV. CDR3 nucleotide sequence: TGTGCCAGCAGCCGCGGTCCCGGCGAGCAGTACTTC. This encodes CASSRGPGEQYF.

This clone showed up just a few times. The chain joins TRBV6-6 to TRBJ1-2; D might be TRBD1 (6 bases). V was clipped by 0 bases and J by 6 bases, with 17 bases between them. The CDR3 totals 16 residues. Germline values: CDR1 MNHNY, CDR2 SVGAGI (reference sequence). The CDR3 nucleotides read TGTGCCAGCAGTTACTCGGGACACCGGGAGGACAATGGCTACACCTTC. Amino acids: CASSYSGHREDNGYTF.

This clone was observed a handful of times. The rearrangement joins TRBV7-9 to TRBJ1-4; weak D call: TRBD1 (5 bases). The CDR3 runs to 13 residues. Germline V gives CDR1 SEHNR, CDR2 FQNEAQ (reference sequence). V dropped 3 bases and J dropped 7 bases, with 9 bases sitting between them. CDR3: CASSFQQGEKLFF. CDR3 in DNA: TGTGCCAGCAGCTTCCAGCAGGGTGAAAAACTGTTTTTT.

The V and J genes are TRBV5-1 and TRBJ2-2; no clear D. Germline-derived CDR1 and CDR2 are SGHRS and YFSETQ. The CDR3 length is 13 residues. Trimming left V 4 bases short and J 7 bases short, with 11 bases between. The CDR3 DNA reads as TGCGCCAGCAGCCAGGCCCTGGTCGGGGAGCTGTTTTTT. Translated: CASSQALVGELFF.

V is TRBV27 and J is TRBJ1-2, with 11 bases fitting TRBD1. Trimming removed 4 bases from V and 4 bases from J; junction bases left unmatched: 8. Looked up from germline, CDR1 is MNHEY and CDR2 is SMNVEV (reference sequence). CDR3 size: 16 residues. CDR3 in DNA: TGTGCCAGCAGTTCTATACTGGACAGGGGGCTCTATGGCTACACCTTC. Translating gives CASSSILDRGLYGYTF.

The chain combines TRBV28 with TRBJ1-1; D may be TRBD1 (5 bases). From germline, CDR1 is MDHEN and CDR2 SYDVKM. V lost 5 bases and J lost 0, with 19 bases in between. This CDR3 spans 17 amino acids. CDR3 residues: CASSTGSRAGVNTEAFF. In nucleotides, the CDR3 is TGTGCCAGCAGTACCGGCTCCAGGGCTGGGGTGAACACTGAAGCTTTCTTT. Full variable domain (rest looked up from reference TRBV28 and TRBJ1-1): DVKVTQSSRYLVKRTGEKVFLECVQDMDHENMFWYRQDPGLGLRLIYFSYDVKMKEKGDIPEGYSVSREKKERFSLILESASTNQTSMYLCASSTGSRAGVNTEAFFGQGTRLTVV.

The chain has TRBV28 and TRBJ1-1; the match to TRBD1 covers 7 bases. CDR3 size: 15 residues. V lost 6 bases and J lost 4; bases outside the gene matches: 11. Germline assignment: CDR1 MDHEN and CDR2 SYDVKM. This chain's CDR3 is CASSPTGTGSTEAFF. CDR3 in DNA: TGTGCCAGCAGCCCGACAGGGACGGGGAGCACTGAAGCTTTCTTT.

CDR3 in amino acids: CASSQIQGNQPQHF. CDR3 DNA sequence: TGCGCCAGCAGTCAAATACAGGGTAATCAGCCCCAGCATTTT. This chain connects TRBV23-1 to TRBJ1-5; tentatively, D is TRBD1 (6 bases). TRBV23-1 is noted as an ORF with a role that remains uncertain. V was shortened by 2 bases and J by 4 bases, with 9 bases between the two germline ends. This CDR3 comprises 14 residues.

This chain joins TRBV19 and TRBJ2-3, with unresolved D. The germline V gene encodes CDR1 LNHDA and CDR2 SQIVND (reference sequence). Trimming took 5 bases from V and 2 from J, leaving 11 bases between them. CDR3 length equals 14 residues. CDR3 protein: CASSRAQHTDTQYF. DNA of the CDR3: TGTGCCAGTAGTCGAGCGCAACACACAGATACGCAGTATTTT. The complete variable domain, with remaining parts taken from reference TRBV19 and TRBJ2-3, reads DGGITQSPKYLFRKEGQNVTLSCEQNLNHDAMYWYRQDPGQGLRLIYYSQIVNDFQKGDIAEGYSVSREKKESFPLTVTSAQKNPTAFYLCASSRAQHTDTQYFGPGTRLTVL.

The J gene is TRBJ2-5, the V gene TRBV7-9; 8 bases align to TRBD2. The J call may be mistaken, given a closer DNA end match to TRBJ2-7. This CDR3 comprises 14 residues. Germline V CDR1 and CDR2: SEHNR, FQNEAQ (reference sequence). In nucleotides, the CDR3 is TGTGCCAGCGAGGGTAGCGGGGTCTCCTACGAGCAGTACTTC. Translating gives CASEGSGVSYEQYF.

The rearrangement joins TRBV5-1 to TRBJ2-5; D possibly corresponds to TRBD2 (6 bases). This CDR3 is built from 15 residues. V was cut by 3 bases and J by 9 bases, with 21 bases left in between. The germline V gene encodes CDR1 SGHRS and CDR2 YFSETQ. For the CDR3, the DNA is TGCGCCAGCAGCTCCGGGACTTCCCTCCCCGGGTCCCAGTACTTC. This translates into CASSSGTSLPGSQYF.

The V gene is TRBV7-9, the J gene TRBJ2-7; 7 bases align to TRBD1. V lost 5 bases and J lost 3; bases outside the gene matches: 4. Germline CDR1 reads SEHNR; CDR2 reads FQNEAQ (reference sequence). The CDR3 extends over 13 amino acids. The CDR3 region has the DNA TGTGCCAGCAGCCCGGGACAGATCTACGAGCAGTACTTC. Its protein product is CASSPGQIYEQYF.

The J gene is TRBJ1-1, the V gene TRBV6-4; weak D call: TRBD1 (5 bases). Trimming took 2 bases from V and 4 from J, leaving 11 bases between them. This CDR3 comprises 14 residues. The germline V gene has CDR1 MRHNA and CDR2 SNTAGT. The CDR3 reads CASSDTQGTTEAFF. DNA for the CDR3: TGTGCCAGCAGTGACACCCAGGGTACCACTGAAGCTTTCTTT.